This TCR beta chain came from a study of T-cell reconstitution after alpha-beta-depleted transplantation in children. General study findings and limits: After one year, T-cell counts and TCRbeta diversity mostly came from new T cells. Surviving recipient T cells and thymic progenitors produced the high day-60 TCRbeta diversity seen in some patients. Alpha-beta T cells about two months after transplant reportedly derived from several hundred expanded graft clones.

This clonotype has a count of ten or more. Its target is unknown. Germline trimming cut 1 base from V and 4 bases from J; bases unmatched to any gene: 9. The germline CDR1 and CDR2 sequences are SGHTS and YDEGEE. CDR3 size: 16 residues. Unique molecular identifiers were used in preparing the TCRbeta library. Using its own MiXCR run on the PCR reads, TCRdb lists one record per CDR3 protein. The sample has about 4,900 distinct CDR3 sequences, approximately 25% seen once. The sequence was collected from a male patient between 2 and 10 years old who had a stem cell transplant for acute lymphoblastic leukemia, so the T cells may come from the graft donor. Here the sequenced sample was PBMCs, mostly from graft donor cells, taken 60 days after TCRalphabeta/CD19-depleted stem cell transplant. The V and J genes are TRBV5-8 and TRBJ1-2; 8 bases map to TRBD1. CDR3 nucleotide sequence: TGTGCCAGCAGCTTGCTGGGACAGGTGAGTGGCTATGGCTACACCTTC. Translating gives CASSLLGQVSGYGYTF. The full variable domain, rest sourced from reference TRBV5-8 and TRBJ1-2, is EAGVTQSPTHLIKTRGQQATLRCSPISGHTSVYWYQQALGLGLQFLLWYDEGEERNRGNFPPRFSGRQFPNYSSELNVNALELEDSALYLCASSLLGQVSGYGYTFGSGTRLTVV.